This entry lists 25 T cell receptor beta chains sequenced from one sample in a study of T cell repertoires in cytomegalovirus infection. In TCRdb, the reads were re-called with MiXCR into one record per CDR3 protein. The sample consists of over 85,000 distinct CDR3 sequences, more than 15% of them appearing once. The sample consisted of PBMCs. The receptors originated from a human donor in good health (CMV status not recorded). Some clones in this sample may be carry-over from other donors' samples.

With regard to this clonotype: At one end, the junction sequence differs from germline, possibly due to a read error. The rearrangement uses TRBV11-2 and TRBJ2-4; maybe TRBD2 (5 bases). The germline gives CDR1 SGHAT, CDR2 FQNNGV. This CDR3 contains 16 residues. The CDR3 DNA reads TGTGCCAGCAGCTTAGACCACCTGAGAGGGAAGGCCTATCAGGACTTC. Its translation is CASSLDHLRGKAYQDF.

This clonotype was recorded a few times. The CDR3 sequence: CSLRGGTTDTQYF. In DNA form, the CDR3 reads TGCAGCCTCCGGGGGGGGACCACAGATACGCAGTATTTT. V and J are TRBV29-1 and TRBJ2-3; 8 bases are a match to TRBD2. The CDR3 is 13 residues long. The V gene's germline CDR1 is SQVTM and CDR2 ANQGSEA. V lost 8 bases and J lost 2; bases outside the gene matches: 6.

This clonotype came up a few times. CDR3 DNA: TGTGCCAGCAGCTTAAACCTAATGTCCTATGGCTACACCTTC. Translating gives CASSLNLMSYGYTF. The chain joins TRBV7-9 to TRBJ1-2; D remains unclear. Germline CDR1 SEHNR, CDR2 FQNEAQ (reference sequence). Deletions cut 2 bases from V and 4 bases from J, with 11 bases between. The CDR3 is 14 amino acids.

This clonotype was seen ten or more times. The genes are TRBV7-3 and TRBJ2-7; TRBD2 might be the D (5 bases). This CDR3 is 13 amino acids long. V lost 2 bases and J 3 bases, leaving 8 bases between the germline ends. Per germline, CDR1 SGHTA and CDR2 FQGTGA. CDR3 in DNA: TGTGCCAGCAGCTTAGGCCGGGGCTACGAGCAGTACTTC. Amino acid sequence: CASSLGRGYEQYF.

The genes are TRBV29-1 and TRBJ2-7, with unresolved D. The V and J ends lost 3 bases and 5 bases respectively, with 11 bases between them. Germline CDR1 SQVTM, CDR2 ANQGSEA. The CDR3 is 12 amino acids. The CDR3 here is CSVEDRPNEQYF. CDR3 nucleotides: TGCAGCGTTGAGGACCGCCCCAACGAGCAGTACTTC.

This chain connects TRBV20-1 to TRBJ2-3, with 11 bases matching TRBD1. This CDR3 has 15 residues. The J segment lost 4 bases and the V segment lost 5 bases, leaving 8 bases of the junction unmatched. Germline V gene sequence: CDR1 DFQATT, CDR2 SNEGSKA (reference sequence). The CDR3 DNA reads TGCAGTGCTGGGCCGGGACAGGGGGGCGCAGATACGCAGTATTTT. This codes for CSAGPGQGGADTQYF.

This clonotype was observed a handful of times. The chain's CDR3 is CASKGPITYNEQFF. Here the CDR3 DNA reads TGTGCCAGCAAGGGGCCGATTACCTACAATGAGCAGTTCTTC. The chain couples TRBV2 to TRBJ2-1; D might be TRBD1 (5 bases). This CDR3 is built from 14 residues. Germline CDR1 and CDR2: SNHLY and FYNNEI. V lost 7 bases, J lost 2 bases, and 12 bases lay in between.

The genes are TRBV29-1 and TRBJ2-7, with D maybe TRBD1 (6 bases). Trimming cost V 4 bases and J 2 bases, with 12 bases left between them. The CDR3 runs 13 residues. Germline CDR1 reads SQVTM; CDR2 reads ANQGSEA. The CDR3 reads CSVVQGPAYEQYF. Here the CDR3 DNA reads TGCAGCGTTGTTCAGGGGCCGGCCTACGAGCAGTACTTC.

This clonotype was observed at least ten times. The chain has TRBV7-2 and TRBJ2-7; 10 bases align to TRBD1. This CDR3 contains 15 residues. The V gene's germline CDR1 is SGHTA and CDR2 FQGNSA. V shed 8 bases, J shed 0 bases, and the junction held 7 bases outside the gene matches. CDR3 amino acids: CASARQGADSYEQYF. DNA of the CDR3: TGTGCCAGCGCCCGACAGGGGGCCGACTCCTACGAGCAGTACTTC.

This clonotype was observed a single time. This rearrangement joins TRBV20-1 to TRBJ2-5, with D possibly called TRBD1 or TRBD2 (6 bases each). The length of the CDR3 is 15 residues. The germline V gene has CDR1 DFQATT and CDR2 SNEGSKA (reference sequence). Trimming stripped 0 bases from V and 4 bases from J, with 15 bases between. The CDR3 loop is CSAREVRGAGETQYF. The CDR3 DNA reads as TGCAGTGCTAGAGAAGTTAGGGGGGCGGGAGAGACCCAGTACTTC.

This clonotype was counted many times. The genes are TRBV12-3 or TRBV12-4 and TRBJ1-2; no reliable D call. The length of the CDR3 is 13 residues. V lost 5 bases, J lost 8 bases, and 15 bases lay in between. CDR3 amino acids: CASSAFQRLGYTF. In DNA form, the CDR3 reads TGTGCCAGCAGTGCCTTTCAGCGGTTGGGCTACACCTTC.

Details on this clonotype: The CDR3 ends on some other residue instead of the conserved phenylalanine or tryptophan, so this is likely a read error. CDR3 sequence: CASSNRGLDEKLFL. In DNA, the CDR3 is TGTGCCAGTAGTAACAGGGGGCTTGACGAAAAACTGTTTTTA. The chain recombines TRBV19 with TRBJ1-4; the match to TRBD1 covers 9 bases. The CDR3 is 14 amino acids. Trimming took 4 bases from V and 8 from J; bases not matched to a gene: 5. The V gene's germline CDR1 is LNHDA and CDR2 SQIVND (reference sequence).

This clonotype was picked up many times. The V gene is TRBV7-9, the J gene TRBJ2-5, with 7 bases that match TRBD2. Looked up from germline, CDR1 is SEHNR and CDR2 is FQNEAQ (reference sequence). The CDR3 sequence is 14 residues long. The trim removed 4 bases at V and 2 bases at J, leaving 4 bases unmatched. CDR3 sequence reads: CASSSAGLQETQYF. Written as DNA, the CDR3 is TGTGCCAGCAGCTCAGCGGGGCTGCAAGAGACCCAGTACTTC.

This clonotype was seen ten or more times. The chain recombines TRBV11-2 with TRBJ2-5; D is possibly TRBD2 (7 bases). The CDR3 contains 15 residues. CDR1 is SGHAT and CDR2 is FQNNGV in the germline V gene. V was pared by 3 bases and J by 1 base, with 12 bases between. The CDR3 protein is CASSFWGGLQETQYF. CDR3 nucleotide sequence: TGTGCCAGCAGCTTTTGGGGGGGCCTCCAAGAGACCCAGTACTTC.

The table lists this clonotype with many counts. The chain recombines TRBV5-5 with TRBJ2-2; maybe TRBD1 (5 bases). This CDR3 is built from 14 residues. In germline, CDR1 is SGHKS, CDR2 YYEKEE (reference sequence). Trimming removed 4 bases from V and 4 bases from J, with 11 bases in between. CDR3 sequence reads: CASSPRAGTGELFF. The CDR3 DNA is TGTGCCAGCAGCCCCAGGGCTGGCACCGGGGAGCTGTTTTTT.

A few counts support this clonotype. This chain links TRBV20-1 with TRBJ2-3; perhaps TRBD2 as D (6 bases). The V end lost 8 bases, the J end lost 6 bases, and 15 bases lay between the germline ends. The CDR3 consists of 12 residues. CDR1 and CDR2 (germline): DFQATT, SNEGSKA (reference sequence). For the CDR3, the DNA is TGCAGTCCCCGGAGGGTGTCTGATACGCAGTATTTT. Translating gives CSPRRVSDTQYF.

This chain links TRBV6-6 with TRBJ1-2, with D perhaps TRBD1 (5 bases). The V end lost 6 bases, the J end lost 4 bases, and 18 bases lay between the germline ends. Germline lookup yields CDR1 MNHNY and CDR2 SVGAGI (reference sequence). The CDR3 sequence is 15 residues long. The CDR3 is CASSLSFQGPYGYTF. The DNA for the CDR3 is TGTGCCAGCAGCCTATCGTTCCAGGGCCCCTATGGCTACACCTTC.

The rearrangement uses TRBV29-1 and TRBJ2-3; TRBD2 might be the D (6 bases). CDR1 and CDR2 (germline): SQVTM, ANQGSEA. V was shortened by 3 bases and J by 0 bases, with 7 bases between the two germline ends. The CDR3 loop spans 13 amino acids. The CDR3 region is CSVEAGSTDTQYF. The DNA for the CDR3 is TGCAGCGTTGAGGCGGGGAGCACAGATACGCAGTATTTT.

This clonotype has more than one count but fewer than ten. This chain joins TRBV29-1 and TRBJ1-1, with D possibly matching TRBD1 (5 bases). The V gene's germline CDR1 is SQVTM and CDR2 ANQGSEA. V was pared by 2 bases and J by 0 bases, with 10 bases between. This CDR3 region has 14 residues. CDR3 in amino acids: CSVESWGMNTEAFF. CDR3 in DNA: TGCAGCGTTGAATCGTGGGGGATGAACACTGAAGCTTTCTTT.

This clonotype has only a few counts. The chain uses TRBV20-1 and TRBJ1-1; TRBD1 aligns across 9 bases. V gave up 4 bases and J gave up 1 base; unmatched junction bases: 10. This CDR3 comprises 16 residues. Germline values: CDR1 DFQATT, CDR2 SNEGSKA (reference sequence). CDR3 loop: CSAIGQGNMENTEAFF. The DNA of the CDR3 is TGCAGTGCTATCGGACAGGGGAATATGGAGAACACTGAAGCTTTCTTT.

CDR3 DNA: TGTGCCAGCAGCTGGGAGGCCTATGGCTACACCTTC. The encoded protein is CASSWEAYGYTF. V gene TRBV5-4 combines with J gene TRBJ1-2; the D is unclear. Germline V gene data show CDR1 as SGHNT and CDR2 as YYREEE (reference sequence). The CDR3 covers 12 residues. Trimming removed 3 bases from V and 4 bases from J, with 7 bases in between.

In this sample, this clonotype turned up a few times. The chain is built from TRBV7-4 and TRBJ2-5, with 8 bases that match TRBD2. With V trimmed by 11 bases and J by 3 bases, 5 bases remained unmatched. CDR3 size: 12 residues. Germline-derived CDR1 and CDR2 are SGHVT and SQSDAQ. CDR3 sequence reads: CAARRGEETQYF. CDR3 bases: TGTGCCGCCCGGCGGGGGGAAGAGACCCAGTACTTC.

This sequence joins TRBV12-3 or TRBV12-4 and TRBJ2-3; 12 bases fit TRBD2. There are 15 residues in the CDR3. The V segment lost 8 bases and the J segment 5 bases; nucleotides outside the gene matches: 8. In DNA, the CDR3 is TGTGCCAGCGCCTCTACTAGCGGGGGGAGAGATACGCAGTATTTT. Protein product: CASASTSGGRDTQYF.

The rearrangement uses TRBV6-2 or TRBV6-3 and TRBJ2-1, with 9 bases fitting TRBD2. Per germline, CDR1 MNHEY and CDR2 SVGEGT. Trimming cost V 1 base and J 4 bases; bases outside gene matches: 5. The CDR3 is 16 amino acids. CDR3 residues: CASSYYLAGLYNEQFF. CDR3 sequence (DNA): TGTGCCAGCAGTTACTATCTAGCGGGGCTTTACAATGAGCAGTTCTTC.

This clonotype was detected only once. This chain uses TRBV19 with TRBJ2-7; the D is unclear. CDR3 length: 12 amino acids. CDR1 LNHDA and CDR2 SQIVND come from the germline V gene (reference sequence). V lost 4 bases and J 7 bases, leaving 11 bases between the germline ends. CDR3 sequence reads: CASSTGPFEQYF. The CDR3 DNA follows: TGTGCCAGTAGTACCGGCCCCTTTGAGCAGTACTTC.